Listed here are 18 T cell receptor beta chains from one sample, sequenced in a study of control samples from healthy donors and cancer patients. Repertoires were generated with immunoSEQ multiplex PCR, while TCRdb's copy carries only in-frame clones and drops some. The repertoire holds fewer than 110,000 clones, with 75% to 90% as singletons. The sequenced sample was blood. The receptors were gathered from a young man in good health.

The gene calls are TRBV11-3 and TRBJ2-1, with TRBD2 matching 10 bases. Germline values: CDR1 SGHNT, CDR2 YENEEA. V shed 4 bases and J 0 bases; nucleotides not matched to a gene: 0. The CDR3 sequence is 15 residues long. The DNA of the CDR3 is TGTGCCAGCAGCTCTAGCGGGAGCTCCTACAATGAGCAGTTCTTC. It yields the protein CASSSSGSSYNEQFF. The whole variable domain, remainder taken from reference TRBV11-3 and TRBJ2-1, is EAGVVQSPRYKIIEKKQPVAFWCNPISGHNTLYWYLQNLGQGPELLIRYENEEAVDDSQLPKDRFSAERLKGVDSTLKIQPAELGDSAVYLCASSSSGSSYNEQFFGPGTRLTVL.

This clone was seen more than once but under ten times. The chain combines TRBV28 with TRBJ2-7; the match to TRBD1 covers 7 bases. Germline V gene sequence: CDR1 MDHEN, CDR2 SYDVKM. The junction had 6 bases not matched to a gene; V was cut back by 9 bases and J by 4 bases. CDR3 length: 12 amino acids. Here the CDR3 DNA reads TGTGCCAGTCACAGGGGTGGGTACGAGCAGTACTTC. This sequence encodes CASHRGGYEQYF.

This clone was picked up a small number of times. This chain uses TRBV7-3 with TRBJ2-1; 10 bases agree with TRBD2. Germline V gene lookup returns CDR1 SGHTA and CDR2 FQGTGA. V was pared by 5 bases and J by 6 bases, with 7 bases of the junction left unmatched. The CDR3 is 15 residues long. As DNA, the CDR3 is TGTGCCAGCAGCCCCCAGCGGGGGGGCTTCAATGAGCAGTTCTTC. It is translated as CASSPQRGGFNEQFF.

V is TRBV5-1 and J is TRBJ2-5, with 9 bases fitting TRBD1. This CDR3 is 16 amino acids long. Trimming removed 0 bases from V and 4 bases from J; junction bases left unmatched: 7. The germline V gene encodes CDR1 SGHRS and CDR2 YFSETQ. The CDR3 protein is CASSLGGTGMGETQYF. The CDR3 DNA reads TGCGCCAGCAGCTTGGGAGGGACAGGGATGGGAGAGACCCAGTACTTC.

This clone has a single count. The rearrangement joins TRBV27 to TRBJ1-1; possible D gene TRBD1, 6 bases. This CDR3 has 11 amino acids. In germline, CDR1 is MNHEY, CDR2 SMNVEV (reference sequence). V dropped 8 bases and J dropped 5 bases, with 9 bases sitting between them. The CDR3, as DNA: TGTGCCAGCCCCAGGGGAACTGAAGCTTTCTTT. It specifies CASPRGTEAFF.

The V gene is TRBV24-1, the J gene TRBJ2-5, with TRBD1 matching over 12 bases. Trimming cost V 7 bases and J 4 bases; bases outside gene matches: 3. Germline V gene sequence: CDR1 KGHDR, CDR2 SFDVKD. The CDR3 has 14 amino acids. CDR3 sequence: CATSGTGGTETQYF. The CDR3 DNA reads TGTGCCACCAGCGGGACAGGGGGCACAGAGACCCAGTACTTC.

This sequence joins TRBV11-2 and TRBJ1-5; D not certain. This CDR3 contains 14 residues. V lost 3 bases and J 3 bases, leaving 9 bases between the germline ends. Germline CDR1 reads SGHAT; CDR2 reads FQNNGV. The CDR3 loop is CASSFGLNNQPQHF. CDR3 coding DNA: TGTGCCAGCAGCTTCGGACTGAACAATCAGCCCCAGCATTTT.

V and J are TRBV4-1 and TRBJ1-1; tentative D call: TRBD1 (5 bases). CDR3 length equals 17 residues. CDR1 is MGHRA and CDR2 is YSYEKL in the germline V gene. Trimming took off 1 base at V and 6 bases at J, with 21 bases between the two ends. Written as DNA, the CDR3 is TGCGCCAGCAGCCAAGGAAGATTATCCGGGGGTGGGCCTGAAGCTTTCTTT. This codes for CASSQGRLSGGGPEAFF.

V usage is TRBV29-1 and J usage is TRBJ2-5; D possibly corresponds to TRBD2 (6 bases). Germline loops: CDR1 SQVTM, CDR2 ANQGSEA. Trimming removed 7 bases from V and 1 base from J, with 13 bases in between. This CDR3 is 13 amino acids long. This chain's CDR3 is CSAPGEFQETQYF. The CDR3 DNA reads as TGCAGCGCCCCGGGGGAGTTCCAAGAGACCCAGTACTTC.

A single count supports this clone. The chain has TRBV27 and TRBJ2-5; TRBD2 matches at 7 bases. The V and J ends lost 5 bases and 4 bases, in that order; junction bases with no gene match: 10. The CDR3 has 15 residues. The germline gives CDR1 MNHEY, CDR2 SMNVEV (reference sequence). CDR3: CASSPIGGDGETQYF. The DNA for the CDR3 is TGTGCCAGCAGTCCAATTGGGGGGGACGGAGAGACCCAGTACTTC.

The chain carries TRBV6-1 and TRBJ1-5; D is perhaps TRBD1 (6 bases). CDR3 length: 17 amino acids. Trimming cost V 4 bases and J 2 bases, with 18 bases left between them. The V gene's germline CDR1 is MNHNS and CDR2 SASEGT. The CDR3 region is CASSAGGARSGNQPQHF. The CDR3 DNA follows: TGTGCCAGCAGTGCCGGGGGGGCGCGGAGTGGCAATCAGCCCCAGCATTTT.

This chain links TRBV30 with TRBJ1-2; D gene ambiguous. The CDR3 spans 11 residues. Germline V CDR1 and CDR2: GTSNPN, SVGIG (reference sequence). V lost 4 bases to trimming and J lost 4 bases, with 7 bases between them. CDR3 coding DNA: TGTGCCTGGACCGATTTCTATGGCTACACCTTC. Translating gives CAWTDFYGYTF.

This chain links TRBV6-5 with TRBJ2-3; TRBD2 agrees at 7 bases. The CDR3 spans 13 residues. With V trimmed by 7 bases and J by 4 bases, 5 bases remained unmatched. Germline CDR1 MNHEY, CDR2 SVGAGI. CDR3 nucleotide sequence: TGTGCCAGCACCCGGGGAGGGGCAGATACGCAGTATTTT. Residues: CASTRGGADTQYF.

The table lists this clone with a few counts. CDR3 in amino acids: CASSREGAYEQYF. CDR3 DNA sequence: TGTGCCAGTAGTAGAGAGGGGGCCTACGAGCAGTACTTC. This chain joins TRBV19 and TRBJ2-7; tentative D call: TRBD1 (6 bases). Germline V CDR1 and CDR2: LNHDA, SQIVND (reference sequence). The CDR3 runs 13 residues. Trimming took off 4 bases at V and 2 bases at J, with 9 bases between the two ends.

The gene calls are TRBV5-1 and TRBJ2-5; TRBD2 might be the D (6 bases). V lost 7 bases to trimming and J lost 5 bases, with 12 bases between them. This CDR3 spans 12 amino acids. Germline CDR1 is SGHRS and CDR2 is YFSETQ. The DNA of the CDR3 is TGCGCCAGCTCTAGCGAGCGGGAGACCCAGTACTTC. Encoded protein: CASSSERETQYF.

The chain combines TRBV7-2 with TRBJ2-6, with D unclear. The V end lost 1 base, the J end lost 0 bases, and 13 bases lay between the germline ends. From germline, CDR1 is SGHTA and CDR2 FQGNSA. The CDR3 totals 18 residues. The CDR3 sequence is CASSLVPLRGSGANVLTF. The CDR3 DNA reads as TGTGCCAGCAGCTTAGTGCCCTTACGCGGCTCTGGGGCCAACGTCCTGACTTTC.

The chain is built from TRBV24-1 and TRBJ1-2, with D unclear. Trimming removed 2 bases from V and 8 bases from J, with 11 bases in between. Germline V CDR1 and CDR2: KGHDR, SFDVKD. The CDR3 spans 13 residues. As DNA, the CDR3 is TGTGCCACCAGTGATTGGGCCCGAGGGGGCTACACCTTC. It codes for CATSDWARGGYTF.

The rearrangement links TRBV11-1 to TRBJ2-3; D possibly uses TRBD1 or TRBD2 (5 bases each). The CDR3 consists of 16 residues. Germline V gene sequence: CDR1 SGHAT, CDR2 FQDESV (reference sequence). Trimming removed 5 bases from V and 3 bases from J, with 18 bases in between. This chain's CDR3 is CASSEGLVEGTDTQYF. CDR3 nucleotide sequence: TGTGCCAGCAGCGAGGGGCTAGTCGAGGGAACAGATACGCAGTATTTT. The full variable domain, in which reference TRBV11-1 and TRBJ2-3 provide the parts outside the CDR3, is EAEVAQSPRYKITEKSQAVAFWCDPISGHATLYWYRQILGQGPELLVQFQDESVVDDSQLPKDRFSAERLKGVDSTLKIQPAELGDSAMYLCASSEGLVEGTDTQYFGPGTRLTVL.